Following are 18 T cell receptor beta chains from one sample sequenced in a study of long-term antiretroviral therapy in people with HIV. They ran version v3.0 of the immunoSEQ assay at survey level. TCRdb's copy holds only in-frame clones and misses some; the assay was immunoSEQ multiplex PCR. The profile shows around 20,000 clones, 80% to 85% of them singletons. This specimen consisted of unsorted PBMCs, obtained 0.1 years before starting antiretroviral therapy. The origin of the receptors is a man between 35 and 55 years old with HIV.

The V gene is TRBV27, the J gene TRBJ2-7; 8 bases are shared with TRBD2. The CDR3 has 16 residues. V shed 1 base, J shed 2 bases, and the junction held 7 bases outside the gene matches. Germline CDR1 is MNHEY and CDR2 is SMNVEV (reference sequence). The CDR3 reads CASSLYSAGRAYEQYF. CDR3 nucleotides: TGTGCCAGCAGTTTATACTCCGCCGGGAGGGCCTACGAGCAGTACTTC.

The genes are TRBV14 and TRBJ2-1, with D possibly called TRBD1 or TRBD2 (5 bases each). CDR1 SGHDN and CDR2 FVKESK come from the germline V gene. The length of the CDR3 is 13 residues. Trimming removed 4 bases from V and 8 bases from J, with 12 bases in between. CDR3 in amino acids: CASSLRRGDEQFF. CDR3 nucleotide sequence: TGTGCCAGCAGCCTGCGCCGGGGCGATGAGCAGTTCTTC.

The genes are TRBV6-6 and TRBJ1-6; TRBD1 matches at 9 bases. Losses at the gene ends were 4 bases for V and 10 bases for J; bases not matched to a gene: 11. The CDR3 extends over 16 amino acids. Looked up from germline, CDR1 is MNHNY and CDR2 is SVGAGI (reference sequence). CDR3 loop: CASSLQGASNGSPLHF. CDR3 bases: TGTGCCAGCAGTTTACAGGGGGCGTCTAATGGGTCACCCCTCCACTTT.

This chain joins TRBV28 and TRBJ2-7; tentative D call: TRBD1 (6 bases). V lost 5 bases and J lost 6, with 14 bases in between. This CDR3 is built from 13 residues. Germline values: CDR1 MDHEN, CDR2 SYDVKM. As DNA, the CDR3 is TGTGCCAGCAGTGTCACAGGGTCTGCCGAGCAGTACTTC. It specifies CASSVTGSAEQYF.

The genes are TRBV5-5 and TRBJ2-5; 12 bases match TRBD2. With V trimmed by 4 bases and J by 7 bases, 11 bases remained unmatched. This CDR3 region has 16 residues. Germline V gives CDR1 SGHKS, CDR2 YYEKEE (reference sequence). The CDR3 DNA reads as TGTGCCAGCAGCCCCCCCCTAGCGGGAGGGACAAGGACCCAGTACTTC. Translation: CASSPPLAGGTRTQYF.

The chain couples TRBV15 to TRBJ1-5; D not certain. The CDR3 runs to 13 residues. The V end lost 5 bases, the J end lost 2 bases, and 7 bases lay between the germline ends. Germline V gives CDR1 LNHNV, CDR2 YYDKDF (reference sequence). The CDR3 reads CATSRPGNQPQHF. The CDR3, as DNA: TGTGCCACCAGCCGGCCAGGCAATCAGCCCCAGCATTTT.

The chain recombines TRBV19 with TRBJ1-2; D unclear. The germline CDR1 and CDR2 sequences are LNHDA and SQIVND (reference sequence). The CDR3 is made up of 15 amino acids. V gave up 7 bases and J gave up 4 bases, with 19 bases separating them. The CDR3 protein is CASKAPERQTYGYTF. CDR3 bases: TGTGCCAGTAAGGCCCCCGAGCGGCAGACCTATGGCTACACCTTC.

The chain joins TRBV28 to TRBJ1-1, with D unresolved. The germline V gene encodes CDR1 MDHEN and CDR2 SYDVKM. The CDR3 sequence is 13 residues long. V lost 5 bases to trimming and J lost 0 bases, with 7 bases between them. The CDR3 bases are TGTGCCAGCAGTCAAGTTTTGAACACTGAAGCTTTCTTT. Amino acid sequence: CASSQVLNTEAFF. The complete variable domain, with remaining parts taken from reference TRBV28 and TRBJ1-1, reads DVKVTQSSRYLVKRTGEKVFLECVQDMDHENMFWYRQDPGLGLRLIYFSYDVKMKEKGDIPEGYSVSREKKERFSLILESASTNQTSMYLCASSQVLNTEAFFGQGTRLTVV.

This sequence joins TRBV25-1 and TRBJ2-3; D perhaps matches TRBD2 (5 bases). The V and J ends lost 2 bases and 3 bases respectively, with 9 bases between them. Germline loops: CDR1 MGHDK, CDR2 SYGVNS. This CDR3 is 14 amino acids long. The CDR3 here is CASSELALTDTQYF. The CDR3 nucleotides are TGTGCCAGCAGTGAACTAGCTCTGACAGATACGCAGTATTTT.

This clone was picked up a small number of times. The chain has TRBV6-5 and TRBJ1-3, with D possibly matching TRBD1 (5 bases). The CDR3 is 14 residues long. The germline gives CDR1 MNHEY, CDR2 SVGAGI. The V end was cut by 6 bases, the J end by 1 base, with 10 bases between. The CDR3 sequence is CASSPDRSGNTIYF. The CDR3 DNA is TGTGCCAGCAGCCCCGACAGATCTGGAAACACCATATATTTT.

The CDR3 loop is CASTQGREQYF. The CDR3 DNA sequence: TGTGCCAGCACCCAGGGGCGCGAGCAGTACTTC. The chain joins TRBV6-5 to TRBJ2-7; D might be TRBD1 (6 bases). The CDR3 runs to 11 residues. CDR1 is MNHEY, CDR2 SVGAGI, per germline. V was pared by 7 bases and J by 6 bases, with 10 bases between.

This clone was counted a few times. CDR3 DNA sequence: TGTGCCAGCAGTTACAGCGGGAGCAATCAGCCCCAGCATTTT. This codes for CASSYSGSNQPQHF. V and J are TRBV6-5 and TRBJ1-5; no definite D call. Trimming shortened V by 2 bases and J by 1 base, and 6 bases separated the two germline ends. The germline CDR1 and CDR2 sequences are MNHEY and SVGAGI. This CDR3 comprises 14 residues.

This clone was seen just once. The rearrangement joins TRBV7-3 to TRBJ2-3; a possible D gene is TRBD2 (6 bases). The CDR3 totals 15 residues. From germline, CDR1 is SGHTA and CDR2 FQGTGA. V was pared by 4 bases and J by 4 bases, with 15 bases between. The CDR3 DNA reads as TGTGCCAGCAGCTCCCTAGGAGGGTTCGCAGATACGCAGTATTTT. It encodes CASSSLGGFADTQYF.

This clone was observed a few times. The chain joins TRBV7-2 to TRBJ1-3, with D perhaps TRBD1 (6 bases). This CDR3 has 16 residues. The germline gives CDR1 SGHTA, CDR2 FQGNSA. Between the trimmed V and J ends, which lost 4 bases and 2 bases, there was a span of 15 bases. CDR3 nucleotides: TGTGCCAGCAGCTCCCTACAGGGAAAAACTGGAAACACCATATATTTT. This sequence encodes CASSSLQGKTGNTIYF.

The rearrangement uses TRBV7-8 and TRBJ2-7; D remains ambiguous. V dropped 1 base and J dropped 2 bases, with 9 bases sitting between them. CDR1 is SGHVS and CDR2 is FQNEAQ in the germline V gene. This CDR3 is 14 amino acids long. The CDR3 nucleotides read TGTGCCAGCAGCTTAGTAGCTGTTACCTACGAGCAGTACTTC. Amino acid sequence: CASSLVAVTYEQYF.

The V and J genes are TRBV6-6 and TRBJ2-7; 11 bases are shared with TRBD1. Trimming at V came to 6 bases and at J to 6 bases, leaving 10 bases not matched to a gene. The CDR3 has 15 residues. Germline V CDR1 and CDR2: MNHNY, SVGAGI (reference sequence). The CDR3 DNA is TGTGCCAGCAGCCTAGGGACAGGGGGAAAAGGCGAGCAGTACTTC. Translation: CASSLGTGGKGEQYF.

Here the CDR3 reads CASSRTDSNYGYTF. CDR3 coding DNA: TGTGCCAGCAGCAGGACAGATTCTAACTATGGCTACACCTTC. The chain recombines TRBV7-9 with TRBJ1-2, with D possibly TRBD1 on 6 matching bases. Trimming stripped 5 bases from V and 0 bases from J, with 10 bases between. Germline CDR1 is SEHNR and CDR2 is FQNEAQ (reference sequence). The CDR3 is 14 amino acids.

The J gene is TRBJ2-3, the V gene TRBV5-4; D remains ambiguous. The CDR3 consists of 13 residues. Between the trimmed V and J ends, which lost 6 bases and 0 bases, there was a span of 8 bases. Germline CDR1 is SGHNT and CDR2 is YYREEE (reference sequence). The DNA of the CDR3 is TGTGCCAGCAATCCGCGAAGCACAGATACGCAGTATTTT. This codes for CASNPRSTDTQYF. Combining the CDR3 with reference TRBV5-4 and TRBJ2-3 gives the whole variable domain ETGVTQSPTHLIKTRGQQVTLRCSSQSGHNTVSWYQQALGQGPQFIFQYYREEENGRGNFPPRFSGLQFPNYSSELNVNALELDDSALYLCASNPRSTDTQYFGPGTRLTVL.